This entry lists 18 T cell receptor beta chains sequenced from one sample in a study of blood T cell repertoires in COVID-19. Repertoires were generated with immunoSEQ multiplex PCR, while TCRdb's copy carries only in-frame clones and drops some. This sample has hundreds of thousands of clones, with around 87% found just once. The sample taken for sequencing was PBMCs or T cells enriched from blood (not recorded which). These TCRs come from a man aged 35 to 55 in a cohort exposed to, infected with or recovered from COVID-19 (not recorded which).

The chain joins TRBV7-8 to TRBJ1-5; 10 bases match TRBD1. Germline assignment: CDR1 SGHVS and CDR2 FQNEAQ. The CDR3 totals 14 residues. After removal of 5 bases from V and 6 bases from J, the junction contained 4 bases not matched to a gene. CDR3 coding DNA: TGTGCCAGCAGCACCGGACAGGGGGGTCAGCCCCAGCATTTT. Translation: CASSTGQGGQPQHF.

V gene TRBV19 combines with J gene TRBJ1-6; D is possibly TRBD1 (6 bases). Germline V gene lookup returns CDR1 LNHDA and CDR2 SQIVND (reference sequence). The CDR3 is 14 amino acids. The V end was cut by 4 bases, the J end by 7 bases, with 11 bases between. In DNA form, the CDR3 reads TGTGCCAGTAGTAACAGGGCTGAAAATTCACCCCTCCACTTT. Its protein is CASSNRAENSPLHF.

The V call is TRBV7-9, the J call TRBJ2-5; TRBD2 agrees at 7 bases. Trimming cost V 8 bases and J 2 bases; bases outside gene matches: 8. Germline V gives CDR1 SEHNR, CDR2 FQNEAQ (reference sequence). The CDR3 sequence is 14 residues long. The CDR3 DNA reads as TGTGCCAGCCGGTGGGGGGGATTGCAAGAGACCCAGTACTTC. Translation: CASRWGGLQETQYF.

The V gene is TRBV6-9, the J gene TRBJ2-7; TRBD2 matches at 7 bases. V dropped 2 bases and J dropped 3; count of bases not matched to a gene: 4. Germline-derived CDR1 and CDR2 are MNHGY and SVAAGI. This CDR3 has 14 amino acids. The CDR3 here is CASSYVERGYEQYF. The CDR3, as DNA: TGTGCCAGCAGTTATGTCGAGCGGGGCTACGAGCAGTACTTC.

This chain joins TRBV4-2 and TRBJ2-1; 10 positions match TRBD2. This CDR3 is built from 16 residues. The germline CDR1 and CDR2 sequences are LGHNA and YNFKEQ. V shed 3 bases, J shed 9 bases, and the junction held 11 bases outside the gene matches. This chain's CDR3 is CASSQSPSGSSPEQFF. CDR3 sequence (DNA): TGTGCCAGCAGCCAGTCGCCTAGCGGGAGTTCCCCTGAGCAGTTCTTC.

This clone was detected once. The CDR3 spells CASSYSSGGLTYEQYF. CDR3 coding DNA: TGTGCCAGCAGTTACTCGAGTGGCGGTCTCACCTACGAGCAGTACTTC. V and J are TRBV6-5 and TRBJ2-7; no clear D gene. Trimming removed 0 bases from V and 2 bases from J, with 14 bases in between. The V gene's germline CDR1 is MNHEY and CDR2 SVGAGI. The CDR3 runs 16 residues.

The rearrangement joins TRBV28 to TRBJ1-6, with TRBD1 matching 8 bases. Germline CDR1 and CDR2: MDHEN and SYDVKM. This CDR3 is built from 14 residues. V trimming: 6 bases; J trimming: 6 bases; junction bases outside the gene matches: 4. The CDR3 nucleotides read TGTGCCAGCAGACCGGGACAGGTTAATTCACCCCTCCACTTT. Encoded protein: CASRPGQVNSPLHF.

This chain joins TRBV7-3 and TRBJ2-5, with D possibly TRBD1 on 5 matching bases. Per germline, CDR1 SGHTA and CDR2 FQGTGA. The CDR3 sequence is 13 residues long. V was shortened by 1 base and J by 5 bases, with 8 bases between the two germline ends. CDR3 protein: CASSLSYRETQYF. The CDR3 DNA is TGTGCCAGCAGCTTAAGTTACAGGGAGACCCAGTACTTC. Full variable domain (outside the CDR3, taken from reference TRBV7-3 and TRBJ2-5): GAGVSQTPSNKVTEKGKYVELRCDPISGHTALYWYRQSLGQGPEFLIYFQGTGAADDSGLPNDRFFAVRPEGSVSTLKIQRTERGDSAVYLCASSLSYRETQYFGPGTRLLVL.

This clone was detected a few times. This rearrangement joins TRBV9 to TRBJ1-2, with 8 bases aligning to TRBD1. Germline V gene sequence: CDR1 SGDLS, CDR2 YYNGEE. V trimming: 4 bases; J trimming: 5 bases; junction bases outside the gene matches: 13. The CDR3 has 16 residues. The CDR3 sequence is CASSPSRQGTGYGYTF. The CDR3 DNA follows: TGTGCCAGCAGCCCTTCACGACAGGGGACGGGGTATGGCTACACCTTC.

J is TRBJ2-5 and V is TRBV5-1; the match to TRBD2 covers 10 bases. This CDR3 spans 16 amino acids. Germline CDR1 SGHRS, CDR2 YFSETQ. V gave up 0 bases and J gave up 1 base; unmatched junction bases: 3. The CDR3 region has the DNA TGCGCCAGCAGCTTGGTATCTAGCGGGGGCCAAGAGACCCAGTACTTC. It codes for CASSLVSSGGQETQYF.

The chain uses TRBV19 and TRBJ2-7; the D gene is possibly TRBD2 (5 bases). The CDR3 is 15 residues long. Germline V gene sequence: CDR1 LNHDA, CDR2 SQIVND (reference sequence). The V end was cut by 3 bases, the J end by 0 bases, with 12 bases between. DNA for the CDR3: TGTGCCAGTAGTATTACTTTAGCGCTCTCCTACGAGCAGTACTTC. This translates into CASSITLALSYEQYF.

This chain joins TRBV7-6 and TRBJ1-4; 9 bases line up with TRBD1. The J segment lost 3 bases and the V segment lost 5 bases, leaving 7 bases of the junction unmatched. Germline assignment: CDR1 SGHVS and CDR2 FNYEAQ. The CDR3 sequence is 16 residues long. CDR3 residues: CASSPIGTGSNEKLFF. In nucleotides, the CDR3 is TGTGCCAGCAGCCCCATCGGGACAGGGTCTAATGAAAAACTGTTTTTT.

This chain connects TRBV7-9 to TRBJ2-1; 10 positions match TRBD2. This CDR3 comprises 16 residues. The germline gives CDR1 SEHNR, CDR2 FQNEAQ (reference sequence). The junction had 11 bases not matched to a gene; V was cut back by 5 bases and J by 7 bases. CDR3 protein: CASSTIAGGLWNEQFF. CDR3 DNA: TGTGCCAGCAGCACTATAGCGGGAGGCCTCTGGAATGAGCAGTTCTTC.

The chain recombines TRBV29-1 with TRBJ1-1; tentatively, D is TRBD1 (6 bases). The V end was cut by 4 bases, the J end by 0 bases, with 9 bases between. The CDR3 has 13 amino acids. CDR1 SQVTM and CDR2 ANQGSEA come from the germline V gene. The CDR3 nucleotides are TGCAGCGTTGGAAACAGGGTGAACACTGAAGCTTTCTTT. Its protein is CSVGNRVNTEAFF.

This rearrangement joins TRBV2 to TRBJ1-2; D is ambiguous. Germline CDR1 reads SNHLY; CDR2 reads FYNNEI. V gave up 3 bases and J gave up 3 bases, with 8 bases separating them. The CDR3 totals 13 residues. DNA for the CDR3: TGTGCCAGCAGTGAGTTGGCTGACTATGGCTACACCTTC. The encoded protein is CASSELADYGYTF.

Only one count was recorded for this clone. The V call is TRBV3-1 (or the pseudogene TRBV3-2), the J call TRBJ2-1; TRBD2 is a possible D gene (5 bases). The CDR3 is 14 residues long. Germline lookup yields CDR1 LGHDT and CDR2 YNNKEL (reference sequence). V gave up 0 bases and J gave up 7 bases, with 10 bases separating them. The CDR3 loop reads CASSQESSRNEQFF. The CDR3 DNA is TGTGCCAGCAGCCAAGAGTCTAGCCGGAATGAGCAGTTCTTC.

The count of this clone is one. V usage is TRBV3-1 (or the pseudogene TRBV3-2) and J usage is TRBJ2-6; TRBD2 matches 9 bases. Germline CDR1 is LGHDT and CDR2 is YNNKEL (reference sequence). The CDR3 totals 18 residues. V shed 1 base, J shed 3 bases, and the junction held 7 bases outside the gene matches. The CDR3 region is CASSQVISGSGGANVLTF. The CDR3 DNA is TGTGCCAGCAGCCAAGTGATTAGCGGGAGTGGTGGGGCCAACGTCCTGACTTTC.

V is TRBV14 and J is TRBJ2-7; TRBD2 might be the D (5 bases). Trimming stripped 4 bases from V and 6 bases from J, with 13 bases between. This CDR3 region has 13 residues. Looked up from germline, CDR1 is SGHDN and CDR2 is FVKESK. The CDR3: CASSPGLSGEQYF. In DNA, the CDR3 is TGTGCCAGCAGCCCCGGACTTTCGGGCGAGCAGTACTTC.